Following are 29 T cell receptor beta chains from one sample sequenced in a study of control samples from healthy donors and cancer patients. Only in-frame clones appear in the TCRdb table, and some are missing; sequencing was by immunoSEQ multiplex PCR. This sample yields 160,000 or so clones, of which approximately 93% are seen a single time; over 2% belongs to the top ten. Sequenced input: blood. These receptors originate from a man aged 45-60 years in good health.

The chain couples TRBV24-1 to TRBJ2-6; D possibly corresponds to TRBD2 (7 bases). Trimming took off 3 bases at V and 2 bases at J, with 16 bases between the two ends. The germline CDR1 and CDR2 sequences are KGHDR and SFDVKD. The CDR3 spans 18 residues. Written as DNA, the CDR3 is TGTGCCACCAGTGATCCTGCACTAGGGGGGGCTGGGGCCAACGTCCTGACTTTC. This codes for CATSDPALGGAGANVLTF.

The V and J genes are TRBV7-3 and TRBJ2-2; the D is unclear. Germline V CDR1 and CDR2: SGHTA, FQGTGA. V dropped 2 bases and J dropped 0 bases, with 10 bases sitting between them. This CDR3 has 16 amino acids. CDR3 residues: CASSLFGLANTGELFF. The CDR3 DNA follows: TGTGCCAGCAGCTTATTCGGGCTAGCGAACACCGGGGAGCTGTTTTTT.

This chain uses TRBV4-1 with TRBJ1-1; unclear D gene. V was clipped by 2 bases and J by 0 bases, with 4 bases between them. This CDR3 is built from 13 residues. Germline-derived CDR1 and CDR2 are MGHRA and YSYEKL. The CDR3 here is CASSQQMNTEAFF. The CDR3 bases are TGCGCCAGCAGCCAACAGATGAACACTGAAGCTTTCTTT.

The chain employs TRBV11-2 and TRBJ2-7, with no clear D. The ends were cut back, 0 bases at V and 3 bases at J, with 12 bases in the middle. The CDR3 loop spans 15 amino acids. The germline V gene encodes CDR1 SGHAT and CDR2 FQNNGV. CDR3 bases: TGTGCCAGCAGCTTAGATTCGGGCAGCAACTACGAGCAGTACTTC. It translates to CASSLDSGSNYEQYF.

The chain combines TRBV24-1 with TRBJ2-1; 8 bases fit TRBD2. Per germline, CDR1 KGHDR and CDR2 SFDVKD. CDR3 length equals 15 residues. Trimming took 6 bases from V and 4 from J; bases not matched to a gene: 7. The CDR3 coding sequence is TGTGCCACCAGTCAGGCGGGAGGAGGGTACAATGAGCAGTTCTTC. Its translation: CATSQAGGGYNEQFF.

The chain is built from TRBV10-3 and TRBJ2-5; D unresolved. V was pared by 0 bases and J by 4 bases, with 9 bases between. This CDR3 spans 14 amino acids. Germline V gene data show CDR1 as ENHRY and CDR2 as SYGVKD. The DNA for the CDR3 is TGTGCCATCAGTGAGTCCGGCAGGCCAGAGACCCAGTACTTC. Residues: CAISESGRPETQYF.

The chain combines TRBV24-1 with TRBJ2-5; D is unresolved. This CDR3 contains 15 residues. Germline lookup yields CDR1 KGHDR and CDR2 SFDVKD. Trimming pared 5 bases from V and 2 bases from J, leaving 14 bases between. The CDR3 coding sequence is TGTGCCACCAGTGTCACGGACGGAAAACAAGAGACCCAGTACTTC. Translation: CATSVTDGKQETQYF.

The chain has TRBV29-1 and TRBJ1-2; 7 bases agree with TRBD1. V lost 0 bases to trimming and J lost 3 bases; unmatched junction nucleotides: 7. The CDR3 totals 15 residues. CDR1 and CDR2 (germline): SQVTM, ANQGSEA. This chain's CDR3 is CSVEERGQSDYGYTF. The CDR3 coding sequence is TGCAGCGTTGAAGAGAGGGGACAGAGCGACTATGGCTACACCTTC.

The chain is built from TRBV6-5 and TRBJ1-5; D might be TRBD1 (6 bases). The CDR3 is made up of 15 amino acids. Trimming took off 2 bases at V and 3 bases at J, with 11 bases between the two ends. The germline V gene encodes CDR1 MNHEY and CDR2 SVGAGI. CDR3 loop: CASSYGRGYNQPQHF. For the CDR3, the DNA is TGTGCCAGCAGTTACGGGAGGGGGTACAATCAGCCCCAGCATTTT.

CDR3 DNA: TGTGCCAGCAGAGCAGGGAGTTCTGGGGCCAACGTCCTGACTTTC. Protein: CASRAGSSGANVLTF. The V call is TRBV28, the J call TRBJ2-6; D tentatively fits TRBD1 or TRBD2 (5 bases each). The CDR3 is 15 residues long. Trimming removed 6 bases from V and 1 base from J, with 10 bases in between. CDR1 and CDR2 (germline): MDHEN, SYDVKM.

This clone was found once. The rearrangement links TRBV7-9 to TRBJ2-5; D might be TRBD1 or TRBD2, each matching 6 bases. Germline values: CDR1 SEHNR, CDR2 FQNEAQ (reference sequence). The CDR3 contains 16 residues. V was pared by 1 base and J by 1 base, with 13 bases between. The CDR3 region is CASSLVGGKLQETQYF. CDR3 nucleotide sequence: TGTGCCAGCAGCTTAGTAGGGGGGAAACTCCAAGAGACCCAGTACTTC.

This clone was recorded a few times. This CDR3 reads CASSIGRGYEQYF. CDR3 DNA sequence: TGTGCCAGTAGTATAGGTCGGGGCTACGAGCAGTACTTC. This rearrangement joins TRBV19 to TRBJ2-7, with D perhaps TRBD2 (5 bases). Per germline, CDR1 LNHDA and CDR2 SQIVND (reference sequence). The length of the CDR3 is 13 residues. Trimming pared 1 base from V and 3 bases from J, leaving 7 bases between. Supplemented by reference TRBV19 and TRBJ2-7, the full variable domain reads DGGITQSPKYLFRKEGQNVTLSCEQNLNHDAMYWYRQDPGQGLRLIYYSQIVNDFQKGDIAEGYSVSREKKESFPLTVTSAQKNPTAFYLCASSIGRGYEQYFGPGTRLTVT.

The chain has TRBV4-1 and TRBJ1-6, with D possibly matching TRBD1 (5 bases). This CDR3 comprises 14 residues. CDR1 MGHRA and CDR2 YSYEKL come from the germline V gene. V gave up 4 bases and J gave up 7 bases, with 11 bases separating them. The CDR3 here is CASSRGPDNSPLHF. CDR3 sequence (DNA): TGCGCCAGCAGCCGGGGACCCGACAATTCACCCCTCCACTTT.

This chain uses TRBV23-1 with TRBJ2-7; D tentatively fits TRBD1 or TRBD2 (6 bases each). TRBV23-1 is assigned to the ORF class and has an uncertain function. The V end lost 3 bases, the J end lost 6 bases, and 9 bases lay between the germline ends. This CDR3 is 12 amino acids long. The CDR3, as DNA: TGCGCCAGCAGTCAGGAGGGGGGCGAGCAGTACTTC. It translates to CASSQEGGEQYF.

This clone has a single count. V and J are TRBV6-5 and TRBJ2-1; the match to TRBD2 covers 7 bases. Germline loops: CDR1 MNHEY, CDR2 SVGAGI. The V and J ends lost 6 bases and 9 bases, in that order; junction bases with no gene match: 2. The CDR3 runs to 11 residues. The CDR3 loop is CASSRGGEQFF. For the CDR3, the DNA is TGTGCCAGCAGCCGCGGGGGTGAGCAGTTCTTC.

CDR3 bases: TGTGCCAGCAGCAAAGGTGAAGGGACTAGCTCAAGATACGAGCAGTACTTC. This translates into CASSKGEGTSSRYEQYF. The chain recombines TRBV21-1 with TRBJ2-7; the D call in the table, TRBD2, was not verified against the DNA. TRBV21-1 is flagged as a pseudogene. The CDR3 length is 17 residues.

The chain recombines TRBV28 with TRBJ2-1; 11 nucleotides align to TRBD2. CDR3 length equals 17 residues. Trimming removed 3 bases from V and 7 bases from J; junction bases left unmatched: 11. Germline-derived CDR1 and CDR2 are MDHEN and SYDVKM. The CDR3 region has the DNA TGTGCCAGCAGTTTTCGCCGACTAGCGGGATTGGGGAATGAGCAGTTCTTC. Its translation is CASSFRRLAGLGNEQFF.

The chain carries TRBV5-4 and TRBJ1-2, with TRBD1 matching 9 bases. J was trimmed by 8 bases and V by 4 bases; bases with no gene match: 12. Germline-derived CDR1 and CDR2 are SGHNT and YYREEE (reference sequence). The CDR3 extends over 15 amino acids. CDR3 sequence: CASSPEPGQGYGYTF. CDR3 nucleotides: TGTGCCAGCAGCCCGGAGCCGGGACAGGGTTACGGCTACACCTTC. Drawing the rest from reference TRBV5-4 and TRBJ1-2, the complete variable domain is ETGVTQSPTHLIKTRGQQVTLRCSSQSGHNTVSWYQQALGQGPQFIFQYYREEENGRGNFPPRFSGLQFPNYSSELNVNALELDDSALYLCASSPEPGQGYGYTFGSGTRLTVV.

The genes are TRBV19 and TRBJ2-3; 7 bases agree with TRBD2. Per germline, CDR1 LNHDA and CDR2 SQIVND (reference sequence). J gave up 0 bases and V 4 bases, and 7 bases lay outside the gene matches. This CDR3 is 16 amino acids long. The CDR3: CASSTRTSASTDTQYF. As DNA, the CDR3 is TGTGCCAGTAGTACCCGTACTAGCGCTAGCACAGATACGCAGTATTTT. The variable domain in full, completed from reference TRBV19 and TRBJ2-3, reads DGGITQSPKYLFRKEGQNVTLSCEQNLNHDAMYWYRQDPGQGLRLIYYSQIVNDFQKGDIAEGYSVSREKKESFPLTVTSAQKNPTAFYLCASSTRTSASTDTQYFGPGTRLTVL.

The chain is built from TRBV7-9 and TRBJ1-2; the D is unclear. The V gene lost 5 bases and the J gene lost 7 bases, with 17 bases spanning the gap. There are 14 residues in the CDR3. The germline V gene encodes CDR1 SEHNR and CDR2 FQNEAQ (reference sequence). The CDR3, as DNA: TGTGCCAGCAGCCAGACGACGGTGGCAGCTGGCTACACCTTC. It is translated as CASSQTTVAAGYTF.

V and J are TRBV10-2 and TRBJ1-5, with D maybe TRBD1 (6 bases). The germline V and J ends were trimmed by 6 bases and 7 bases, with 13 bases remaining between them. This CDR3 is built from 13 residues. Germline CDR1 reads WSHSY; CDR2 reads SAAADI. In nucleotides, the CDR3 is TGCGCCAGCAGAGGGGGGGCCGGGCAGCCCCAGCATTTT. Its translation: CASRGGAGQPQHF.

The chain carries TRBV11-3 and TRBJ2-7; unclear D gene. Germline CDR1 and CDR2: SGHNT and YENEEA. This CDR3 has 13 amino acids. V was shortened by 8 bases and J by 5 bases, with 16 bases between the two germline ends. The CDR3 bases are TGTGCCAGCTCGATCGTTATAGAGGACGAGCAGTACTTC. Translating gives CASSIVIEDEQYF.

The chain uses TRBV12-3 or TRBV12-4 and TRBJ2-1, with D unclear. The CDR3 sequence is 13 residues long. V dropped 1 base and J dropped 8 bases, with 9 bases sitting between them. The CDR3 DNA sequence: TGTGCCAGCAGTTTAGTTAGTGTTGATGAGCAGTTCTTC. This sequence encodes CASSLVSVDEQFF.

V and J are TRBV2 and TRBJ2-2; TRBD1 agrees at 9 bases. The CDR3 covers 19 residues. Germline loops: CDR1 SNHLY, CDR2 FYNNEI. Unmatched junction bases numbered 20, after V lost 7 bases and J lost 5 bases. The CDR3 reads CASTFSQTPGQGKTGELFF. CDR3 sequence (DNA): TGTGCCAGCACCTTCTCCCAGACGCCGGGACAGGGTAAAACCGGGGAGCTGTTTTTT.

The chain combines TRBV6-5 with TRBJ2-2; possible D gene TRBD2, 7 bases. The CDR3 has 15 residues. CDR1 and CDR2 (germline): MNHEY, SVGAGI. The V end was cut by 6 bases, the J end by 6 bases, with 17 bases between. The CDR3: CASRHRDYLAGELFF. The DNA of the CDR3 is TGTGCCAGCAGACACAGGGACTATCTGGCCGGGGAGCTGTTTTTT.

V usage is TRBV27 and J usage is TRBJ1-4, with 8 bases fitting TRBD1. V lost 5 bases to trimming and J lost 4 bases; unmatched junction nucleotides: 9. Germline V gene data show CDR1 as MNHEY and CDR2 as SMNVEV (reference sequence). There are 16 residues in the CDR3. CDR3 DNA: TGTGCCAGCAGTCCGGCAGGGGGCAGGGATAATGAAAAACTGTTTTTT. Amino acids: CASSPAGGRDNEKLFF.

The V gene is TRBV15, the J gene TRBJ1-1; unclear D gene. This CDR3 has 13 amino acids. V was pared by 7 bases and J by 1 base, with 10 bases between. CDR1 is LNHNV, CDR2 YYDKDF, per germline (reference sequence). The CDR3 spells CATMRTANTEAFF. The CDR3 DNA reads TGTGCCACCATGAGGACGGCGAACACTGAAGCTTTCTTT.

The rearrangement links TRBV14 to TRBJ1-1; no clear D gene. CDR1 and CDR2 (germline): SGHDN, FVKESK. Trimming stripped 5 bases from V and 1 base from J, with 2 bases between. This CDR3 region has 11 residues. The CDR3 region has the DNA TGTGCCAGCAGCGAGAACACTGAAGCTTTCTTT. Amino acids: CASSENTEAFF.

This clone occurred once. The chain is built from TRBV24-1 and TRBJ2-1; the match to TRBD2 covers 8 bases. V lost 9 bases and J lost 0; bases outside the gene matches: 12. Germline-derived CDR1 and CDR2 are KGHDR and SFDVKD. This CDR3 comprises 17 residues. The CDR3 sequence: CATAGASGSSSYNEQFF. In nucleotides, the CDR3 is TGTGCCACCGCGGGAGCTAGCGGGTCAAGCTCCTACAATGAGCAGTTCTTC.